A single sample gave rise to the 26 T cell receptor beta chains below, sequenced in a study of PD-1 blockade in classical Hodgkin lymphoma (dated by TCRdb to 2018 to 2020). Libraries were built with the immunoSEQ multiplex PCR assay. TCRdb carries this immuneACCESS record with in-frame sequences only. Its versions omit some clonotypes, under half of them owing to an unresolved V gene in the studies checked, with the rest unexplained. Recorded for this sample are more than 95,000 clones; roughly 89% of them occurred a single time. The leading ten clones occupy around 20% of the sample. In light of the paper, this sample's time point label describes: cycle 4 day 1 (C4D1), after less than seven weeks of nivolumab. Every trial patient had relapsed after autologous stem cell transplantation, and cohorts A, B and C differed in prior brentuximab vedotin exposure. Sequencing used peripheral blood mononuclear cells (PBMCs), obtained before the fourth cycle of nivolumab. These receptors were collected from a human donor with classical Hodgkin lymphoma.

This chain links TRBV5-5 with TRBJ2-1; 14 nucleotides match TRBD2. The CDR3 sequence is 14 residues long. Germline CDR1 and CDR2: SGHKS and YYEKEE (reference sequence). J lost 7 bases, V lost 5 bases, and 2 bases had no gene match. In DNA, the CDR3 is TGTGCCAGCAGGACTAGCGGGAGGGAAAATGAGCAGTTCTTC. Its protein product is CASRTSGRENEQFF.

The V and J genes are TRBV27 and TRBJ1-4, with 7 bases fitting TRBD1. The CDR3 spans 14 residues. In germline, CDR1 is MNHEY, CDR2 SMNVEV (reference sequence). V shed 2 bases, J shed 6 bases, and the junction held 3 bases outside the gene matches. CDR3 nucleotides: TGTGCCAGCAGTTTAAGGGGGCAACATGAAAAACTGTTTTTT. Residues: CASSLRGQHEKLFF. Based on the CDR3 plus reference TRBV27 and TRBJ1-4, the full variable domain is EAQVTQNPRYLITVTGKKLTVTCSQNMNHEYMSWYRQDPGLGLRQIYYSMNVEVTDKGDVPEGYKVSRKEKRNFPLILESPSPNQTSLYFCASSLRGQHEKLFFGSGTQLSVL.

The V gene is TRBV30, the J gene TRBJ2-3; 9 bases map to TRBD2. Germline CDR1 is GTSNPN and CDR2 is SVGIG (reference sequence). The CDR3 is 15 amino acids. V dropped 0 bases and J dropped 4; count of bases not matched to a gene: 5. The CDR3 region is CAWSVPSGRSDTQYF. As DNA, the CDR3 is TGTGCCTGGAGTGTACCCAGCGGGAGGTCAGATACGCAGTATTTT.

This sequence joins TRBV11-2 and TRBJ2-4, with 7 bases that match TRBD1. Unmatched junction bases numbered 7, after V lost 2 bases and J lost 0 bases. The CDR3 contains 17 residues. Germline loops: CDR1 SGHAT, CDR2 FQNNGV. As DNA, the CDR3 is TGTGCCAGCAGCTTATTTACAGGGGCACTAGCCAAAAACATTCAGTACTTC. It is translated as CASSLFTGALAKNIQYF.

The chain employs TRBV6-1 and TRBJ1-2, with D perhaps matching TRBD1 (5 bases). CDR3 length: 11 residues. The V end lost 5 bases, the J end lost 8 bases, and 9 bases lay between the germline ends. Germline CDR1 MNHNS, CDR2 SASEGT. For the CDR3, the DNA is TGTGCCAGCAGTTGGGGGAGCGGCTACACCTTC. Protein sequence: CASSWGSGYTF.

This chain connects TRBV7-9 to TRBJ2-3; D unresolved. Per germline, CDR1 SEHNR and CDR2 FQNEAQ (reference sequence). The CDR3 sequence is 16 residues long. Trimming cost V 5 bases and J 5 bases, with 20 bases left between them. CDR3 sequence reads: CASSPRIGVSQDTQYF. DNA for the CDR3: TGTGCCAGCAGCCCTAGGATTGGGGTGTCTCAAGATACGCAGTATTTT.

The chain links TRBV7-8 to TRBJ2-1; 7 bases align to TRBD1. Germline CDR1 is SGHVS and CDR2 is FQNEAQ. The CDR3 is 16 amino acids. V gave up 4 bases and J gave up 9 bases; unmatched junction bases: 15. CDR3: CASSSLKGAFSSEQFF. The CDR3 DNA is TGTGCCAGCAGCTCCCTAAAGGGGGCTTTTTCGAGTGAGCAGTTCTTC.

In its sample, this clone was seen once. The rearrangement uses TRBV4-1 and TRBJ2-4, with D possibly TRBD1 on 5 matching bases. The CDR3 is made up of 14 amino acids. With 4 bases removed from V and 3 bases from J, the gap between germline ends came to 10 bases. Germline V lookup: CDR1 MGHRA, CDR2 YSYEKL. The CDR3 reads CASSPQGDKNIQYF. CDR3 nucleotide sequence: TGCGCCAGCAGCCCCCAAGGGGACAAAAACATTCAGTACTTC.

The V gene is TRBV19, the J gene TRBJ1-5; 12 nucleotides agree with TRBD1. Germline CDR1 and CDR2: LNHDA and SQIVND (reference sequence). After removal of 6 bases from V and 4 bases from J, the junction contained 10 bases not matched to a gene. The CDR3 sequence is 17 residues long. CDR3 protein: CASSPYRDRGLNQPQHF. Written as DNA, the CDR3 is TGTGCCAGTAGCCCGTACCGGGACAGGGGGCTTAATCAGCCCCAGCATTTT.

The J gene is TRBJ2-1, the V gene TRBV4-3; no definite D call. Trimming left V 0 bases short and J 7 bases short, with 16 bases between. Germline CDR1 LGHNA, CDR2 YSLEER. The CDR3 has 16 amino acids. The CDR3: CASSQDFGLETNEQFF. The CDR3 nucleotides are TGCGCCAGCAGCCAAGATTTCGGCCTTGAGACTAATGAGCAGTTCTTC.

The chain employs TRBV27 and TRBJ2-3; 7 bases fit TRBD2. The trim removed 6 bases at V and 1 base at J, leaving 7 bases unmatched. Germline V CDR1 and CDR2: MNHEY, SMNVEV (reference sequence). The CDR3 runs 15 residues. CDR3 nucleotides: TGTGCCAGCAGCCCTTATAGCGGGCGCACAGATACGCAGTATTTT. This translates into CASSPYSGRTDTQYF.

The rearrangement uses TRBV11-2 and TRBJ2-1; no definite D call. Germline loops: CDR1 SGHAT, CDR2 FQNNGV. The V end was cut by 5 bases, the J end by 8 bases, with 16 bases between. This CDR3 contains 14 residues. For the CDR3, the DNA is TGTGCCAGCAGCCCCCCAGGAGTTAAGTATGAGCAGTTCTTC. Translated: CASSPPGVKYEQFF.

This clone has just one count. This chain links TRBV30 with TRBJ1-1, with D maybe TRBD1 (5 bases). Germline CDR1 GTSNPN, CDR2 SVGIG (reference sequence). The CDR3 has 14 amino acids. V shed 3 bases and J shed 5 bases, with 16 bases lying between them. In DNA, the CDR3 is TGTGCCTGGAGCGGCCGCTGGGGGAGAACTGAAGCTTTCTTT. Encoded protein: CAWSGRWGRTEAFF.

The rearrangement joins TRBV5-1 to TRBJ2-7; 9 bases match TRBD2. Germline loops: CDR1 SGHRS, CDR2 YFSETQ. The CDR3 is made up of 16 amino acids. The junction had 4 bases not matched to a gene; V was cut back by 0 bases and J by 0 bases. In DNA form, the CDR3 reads TGCGCCAGCAGCTTGGGTAGGACTAGCGCCTCCTACGAGCAGTACTTC. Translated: CASSLGRTSASYEQYF. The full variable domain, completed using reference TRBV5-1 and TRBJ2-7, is KAGVTQTPRYLIKTRGQQVTLSCSPISGHRSVSWYQQTPGQGLQFLFEYFSETQRNKGNFPGRFSGRQFSNSRSEMNVSTLELGDSALYLCASSLGRTSASYEQYFGPGTRLTVT.

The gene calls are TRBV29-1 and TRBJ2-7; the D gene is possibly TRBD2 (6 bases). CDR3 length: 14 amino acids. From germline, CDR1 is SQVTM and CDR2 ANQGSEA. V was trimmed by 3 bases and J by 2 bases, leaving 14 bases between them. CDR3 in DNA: TGCAGCGTTGAGGAGGGCCATTTTCCCTACGAGCAGTACTTC. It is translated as CSVEEGHFPYEQYF.

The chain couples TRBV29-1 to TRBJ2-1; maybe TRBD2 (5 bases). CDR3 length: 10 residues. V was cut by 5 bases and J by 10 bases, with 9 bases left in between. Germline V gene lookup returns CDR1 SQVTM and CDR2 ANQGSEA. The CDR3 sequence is CSVTSSEQFF. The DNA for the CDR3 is TGCAGCGTTACGTCTAGCGAGCAGTTCTTC.

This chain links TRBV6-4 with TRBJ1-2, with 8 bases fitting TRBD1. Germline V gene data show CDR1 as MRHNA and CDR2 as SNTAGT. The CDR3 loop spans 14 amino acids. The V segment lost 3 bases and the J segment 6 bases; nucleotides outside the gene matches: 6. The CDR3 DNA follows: TGTGCCAGCAGTGAAACGACAGGGGACCATGGCTACACCTTC. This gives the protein CASSETTGDHGYTF.

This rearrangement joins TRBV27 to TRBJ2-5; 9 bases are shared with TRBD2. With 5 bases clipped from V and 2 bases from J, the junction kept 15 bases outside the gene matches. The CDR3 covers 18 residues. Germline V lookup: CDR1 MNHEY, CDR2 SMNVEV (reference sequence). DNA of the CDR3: TGTGCCAGCAGTCCCTCCCGCGTGTTCAGCGGGGGGCAAGAGACCCAGTACTTC. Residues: CASSPSRVFSGGQETQYF.

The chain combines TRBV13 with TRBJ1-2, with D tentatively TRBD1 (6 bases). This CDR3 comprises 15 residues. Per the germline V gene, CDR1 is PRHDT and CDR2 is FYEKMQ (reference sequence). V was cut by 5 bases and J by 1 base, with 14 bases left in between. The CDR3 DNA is TGTGCCAGCAGCCCTCGGACAGACCTTAACTATGGCTACACCTTC. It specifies CASSPRTDLNYGYTF.

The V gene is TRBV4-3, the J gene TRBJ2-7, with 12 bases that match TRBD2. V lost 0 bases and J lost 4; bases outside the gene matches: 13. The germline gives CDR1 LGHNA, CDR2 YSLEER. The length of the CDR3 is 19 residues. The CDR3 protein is CASSQERRFGLAGGYEQYF. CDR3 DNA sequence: TGCGCCAGCAGCCAAGAAAGGAGGTTCGGGCTAGCGGGAGGGTACGAGCAGTACTTC.

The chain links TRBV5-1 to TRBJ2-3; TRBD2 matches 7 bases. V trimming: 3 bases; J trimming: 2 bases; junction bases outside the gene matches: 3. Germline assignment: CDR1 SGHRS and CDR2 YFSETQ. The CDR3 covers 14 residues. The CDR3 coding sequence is TGCGCCAGCAGCTGGCGGGAGATCACAGATACGCAGTATTTT. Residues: CASSWREITDTQYF.

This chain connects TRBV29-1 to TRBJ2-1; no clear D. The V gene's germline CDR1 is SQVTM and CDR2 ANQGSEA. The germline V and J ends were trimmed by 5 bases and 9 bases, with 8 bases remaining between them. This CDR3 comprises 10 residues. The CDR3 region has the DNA TGCAGCGTTCTCTCCCTTGAGCAGTTCTTC. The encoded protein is CSVLSLEQFF.

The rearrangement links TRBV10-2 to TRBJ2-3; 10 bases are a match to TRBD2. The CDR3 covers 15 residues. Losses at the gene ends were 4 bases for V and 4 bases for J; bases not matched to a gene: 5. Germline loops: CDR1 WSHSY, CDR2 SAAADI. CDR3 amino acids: CASSAASGSADTQYF. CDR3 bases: TGCGCCAGCAGTGCAGCTAGCGGGAGCGCAGATACGCAGTATTTT.

Written as DNA, the CDR3 is TGTGCCAGCAGTTACTCGACCGGCTACACTGAAGCTTTCTTT. This translates into CASSYSTGYTEAFF. The chain joins TRBV6-5 to TRBJ1-1; D call uncertain. Trimming took off 0 bases at V and 3 bases at J, with 8 bases between the two ends. In germline, CDR1 is MNHEY, CDR2 SVGAGI. CDR3 length: 14 residues.

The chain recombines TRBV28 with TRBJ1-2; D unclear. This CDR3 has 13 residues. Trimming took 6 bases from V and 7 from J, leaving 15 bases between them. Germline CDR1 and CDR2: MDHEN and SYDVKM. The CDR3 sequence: CASSNLGSGGYTF. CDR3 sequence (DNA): TGTGCCAGCAGCAACCTCGGGAGCGGTGGCTACACCTTC.

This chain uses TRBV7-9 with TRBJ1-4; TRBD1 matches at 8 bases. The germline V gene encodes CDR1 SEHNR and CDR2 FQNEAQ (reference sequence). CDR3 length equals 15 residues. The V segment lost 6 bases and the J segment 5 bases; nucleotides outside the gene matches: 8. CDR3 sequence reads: CASSLTGGTNEKLFF. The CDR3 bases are TGTGCCAGCAGTTTAACAGGGGGTACAAATGAAAAACTGTTTTTT.